Below are 23 T cell receptor beta chains sequenced from a single sample in a study of blood T cells in healthy people across ages. A J-beta primer mix and a sample-barcoded 5' primer were used in a second PCR of roughly 6 to 12 cycles. TCRdb independently ran MiXCR on the 5' RACE reads; one entry per CDR3 protein. Of about 670,000 distinct CDR3 sequences in the sample, about 50% were seen once. Sequencing input: blood. The source of these receptors is a woman aged 80 or older in good health.

This clonotype appeared a few times. The gene calls are TRBV20-1 and TRBJ1-2, with D tentatively TRBD1 (6 bases). This CDR3 is 12 amino acids long. The V and J ends lost 3 bases and 8 bases respectively, with 13 bases between them. In germline, CDR1 is DFQATT, CDR2 SNEGSKA (reference sequence). Here the CDR3 DNA reads TGCAGTGCTAGGTCGCAGGGGAGGGGCTACACCTTC. Translating it yields CSARSQGRGYTF.

V usage is TRBV11-2 and J usage is TRBJ2-6; TRBD1 might be the D (6 bases). This CDR3 comprises 17 residues. Trimming removed 1 base from V and 1 base from J, with 11 bases in between. The germline V gene has CDR1 SGHAT and CDR2 FQNNGV. CDR3 residues: CASSLARGTSGANVLTF. The CDR3 coding sequence is TGTGCCAGCAGCTTAGCCAGGGGAACTTCTGGGGCCAACGTCCTGACTTTC.

The gene calls are TRBV6-5 and TRBJ2-1; TRBD2 matches at 11 bases. Germline CDR1 MNHEY, CDR2 SVGAGI. This CDR3 region has 17 residues. With 0 bases clipped from V and 4 bases from J, the junction kept 5 bases outside the gene matches. The CDR3 DNA reads as TGTGCCAGCAGTTACTCGAGGGCTAGCGGGGGGTACAATGAGCAGTTCTTC. Its translation: CASSYSRASGGYNEQFF.

The chain joins TRBV29-1 to TRBJ1-1; D is possibly TRBD1 (6 bases). CDR1 is SQVTM and CDR2 is ANQGSEA in the germline V gene. The V gene lost 4 bases and the J gene lost 1 base, with 10 bases spanning the gap. The CDR3 totals 13 residues. The CDR3 bases are TGCAGCGTTGTGGGGGGCTGGAACACTGAAGCTTTCTTT. Its protein product is CSVVGGWNTEAFF.

CDR3 amino acids: CSVWTSGYGYTF. The CDR3 nucleotides are TGCAGCGTTTGGACATCTGGCTATGGCTACACCTTC. The gene calls are TRBV29-1 and TRBJ1-2; possible D gene TRBD1, 5 bases. The ends were cut back, 5 bases at V and 4 bases at J, with 11 bases in the middle. Germline V lookup: CDR1 SQVTM, CDR2 ANQGSEA. The CDR3 totals 12 residues.

This clonotype has more than one count but fewer than ten. The V call is TRBV12-3 or TRBV12-4, the J call TRBJ2-1, with 11 bases that match TRBD2. V shed 6 bases, J shed 5 bases, and the junction held 6 bases outside the gene matches. The length of the CDR3 is 15 residues. The CDR3 DNA reads as TGTGCCAGCAGACGGGGACTAGCGGAAAACAATGAGCAGTTCTTC. Translation gives CASRRGLAENNEQFF.

The gene calls are TRBV20-1 and TRBJ2-3, with D perhaps matching TRBD1 or TRBD2 (7 bases each). Germline V lookup: CDR1 DFQATT, CDR2 SNEGSKA (reference sequence). Trimming removed 7 bases at V and 2 bases at J, with 13 bases between. The CDR3 loop spans 13 amino acids. CDR3: CSVQGGPTDTQYF. In DNA, the CDR3 is TGCAGTGTTCAGGGGGGGCCCACAGATACGCAGTATTTT.

The rearrangement links TRBV28 to TRBJ2-1; 10 nucleotides align to TRBD1. V was clipped by 4 bases and J by 8 bases; unmatched bases: 8. Germline CDR1 MDHEN, CDR2 SYDVKM. The CDR3 totals 15 residues. CDR3 DNA sequence: TGTGCCAGCAGTTCCCCGGGACAGGGGTTTCATGAGCAGTTCTTC. It encodes CASSSPGQGFHEQFF.

The V and J genes are TRBV27 and TRBJ2-5; possibly TRBD1 or TRBD2 for D (5 bases each). V dropped 4 bases and J dropped 11 bases, with 23 bases sitting between them. The CDR3 has 15 amino acids. Germline V lookup: CDR1 MNHEY, CDR2 SMNVEV (reference sequence). The CDR3 nucleotides are TGTGCCAGCAGTTGGCTCCCCGGGGCAGGCAATGAGCAGTACTTC. Amino acid sequence: CASSWLPGAGNEQYF.

This chain uses TRBV10-3 with TRBJ2-1; TRBD1 might be the D (6 bases). The CDR3 totals 16 residues. V dropped 0 bases and J dropped 2 bases, with 11 bases sitting between them. CDR1 ENHRY and CDR2 SYGVKD come from the germline V gene. CDR3 protein: CAISESGRGTYNEQFF. The CDR3 nucleotides read TGTGCCATCAGTGAGTCGGGCAGGGGAACCTACAATGAGCAGTTCTTC.

The sample holds a few counts of this clonotype. This chain connects TRBV13 to TRBJ2-1, with a weak D call TRBD1 (6 bases). CDR3 length equals 14 residues. The germline V gene encodes CDR1 PRHDT and CDR2 FYEKMQ (reference sequence). The germline V and J ends were trimmed by 2 bases and 15 bases, with 20 bases remaining between them. The CDR3 reads CASSLRYPTGSGFF. The CDR3 bases are TGTGCCAGCAGCTTACGGTACCCAACAGGGTCCGGGTTCTTC.

The chain employs TRBV29-1 and TRBJ2-5; tentative D call: TRBD2 (5 bases). The V end was cut by 1 base, the J end by 11 bases, with 20 bases between. Germline loops: CDR1 SQVTM, CDR2 ANQGSEA. The CDR3 has 14 residues. CDR3 sequence: CSVEGTGETYVQYF. The CDR3 DNA reads TGCAGCGTTGAAGGGACCGGGGAAACTTACGTGCAGTACTTC.

The chain combines TRBV5-1 with TRBJ2-1; 9 bases line up with TRBD1. Trimming took 1 base from V and 8 from J; bases not matched to a gene: 4. The CDR3 covers 14 residues. Germline V gene data show CDR1 as SGHRS and CDR2 as YFSETQ. The CDR3 DNA reads TGCGCCAGCAGCTTGACAGGGGGCACGGATGAGCAGTTCTTC. Translating it yields CASSLTGGTDEQFF.

This clonotype has more than one count but fewer than ten. This chain uses TRBV25-1 with TRBJ1-1, with TRBD1 matching over 7 bases. Germline lookup yields CDR1 MGHDK and CDR2 SYGVNS. The V and J ends lost 4 bases and 5 bases, in that order; junction bases with no gene match: 4. CDR3 length: 13 residues. The CDR3 loop reads CASSVTGVTEAFF. The CDR3 DNA is TGTGCCAGCAGTGTTACAGGGGTGACTGAAGCTTTCTTT.

This sequence joins TRBV12-3 or TRBV12-4 and TRBJ2-5; D is perhaps TRBD2 (5 bases). The DNA end favors TRBJ2-7, so the J call may be wrong. The CDR3 is 15 amino acids. CDR3 sequence reads: CASSLEPISGDEQYF. The CDR3 DNA is TGTGCCAGCAGTTTAGAACCGATTTCCGGGGACGAGCAGTACTTC.

The chain couples TRBV7-2 to TRBJ2-5; weak D call: TRBD1 (6 bases). In germline, CDR1 is SGHTA, CDR2 FQGNSA. The CDR3 covers 17 residues. Deletions cut 1 base from V and 4 bases from J, with 19 bases between. The CDR3 sequence is CASSLGGPGDKIETQYF. CDR3 bases: TGTGCCAGCAGCTTAGGAGGGCCAGGGGATAAAATAGAGACCCAGTACTTC.

Notes on this clonotype: The junction departs from the called germline gene at one end, perhaps through a read error. The chain uses TRBV28 and TRBJ2-1, with 9 bases lining up with TRBD1. CDR1 and CDR2 (germline): MDHEN, SYDVKM. The CDR3 loop spans 17 amino acids. The CDR3 spells CASSPRVGQGFYSEQFF. CDR3 nucleotides: TGTGCCAGCAGTCCCCGGGTTGGACAGGGGTTCTACAGTGAGCAGTTCTTC.

Comment on this clonotype: At one of its ends the junction is not consistent with the germline gene, which may arise from a read error. The gene calls are TRBV4-2 and TRBJ1-1, with D perhaps TRBD1 (5 bases). CDR1 is LGHNA, CDR2 YNFKEQ, per germline. CDR3 length equals 13 residues. In DNA form, the CDR3 reads TGTGCCAGCAGCCAAGAGGAAGGGACTGGAGCTTTCTTT. Protein product: CASSQEEGTGAFF.

V gene TRBV7-3 combines with J gene TRBJ1-1, with D possibly matching TRBD1 (5 bases). V was cut by 6 bases and J by 0 bases, with 11 bases left in between. The CDR3 spans 14 residues. In germline, CDR1 is SGHTA, CDR2 FQGTGA. This CDR3 reads CASRYDSLNTEAFF. CDR3 coding DNA: TGTGCCAGCAGGTATGACAGCTTGAACACTGAAGCTTTCTTT. The whole variable domain, filled in from reference TRBV7-3 and TRBJ1-1, reads GAGVSQTPSNKVTEKGKYVELRCDPISGHTALYWYRQSLGQGPEFLIYFQGTGAADDSGLPNDRFFAVRPEGSVSTLKIQRTERGDSAVYLCASRYDSLNTEAFFGQGTRLTVV.

The chain combines TRBV11-2 with TRBJ2-1; D is uncertain. The ends were cut back, 5 bases at V and 8 bases at J, with 10 bases in the middle. Germline CDR1 SGHAT, CDR2 FQNNGV. CDR3 length equals 12 residues. CDR3 coding DNA: TGTGCCAGCAGCCCATATGTGGATGAGCAGTTCTTC. Protein sequence: CASSPYVDEQFF.

This clonotype was seen at least ten times. For the CDR3, the DNA is TGTGCCAGCCGACTAGCGGGACCGAGCTCCTACAATGAGCAGTTCTTC. It encodes CASRLAGPSSYNEQFF. The genes are TRBV7-3 and TRBJ2-1; the match to TRBD2 covers 11 bases. The CDR3 loop spans 16 amino acids. Looked up from germline, CDR1 is SGHTA and CDR2 is FQGTGA. Germline trimming cut 8 bases from V and 0 bases from J; bases unmatched to any gene: 6.

In its sample, this clonotype was seen many times. The chain has TRBV5-1 and TRBJ2-1; 12 bases match TRBD1. This CDR3 contains 15 residues. V dropped 5 bases and J dropped 6; count of bases not matched to a gene: 6. Germline V gene data show CDR1 as SGHRS and CDR2 as YFSETQ. CDR3 nucleotide sequence: TGCGCCAGCAGAGACGGGACAGGGGGCCTCAATGAGCAGTTCTTC. This sequence encodes CASRDGTGGLNEQFF.

This chain joins TRBV7-9 and TRBJ2-5; 7 bases are a match to TRBD1. The closer fit of TRBJ2-7 to the DNA end suggests the J call may be wrong. Germline V CDR1 and CDR2: SEHNR, FQNEAQ (reference sequence). This CDR3 has 17 residues. The CDR3 region is CASSPNEVRDSYYEQYF. The CDR3 DNA reads as TGTGCCAGCAGCCCCAACGAGGTCCGGGACAGTTACTACGAGCAGTACTTC.